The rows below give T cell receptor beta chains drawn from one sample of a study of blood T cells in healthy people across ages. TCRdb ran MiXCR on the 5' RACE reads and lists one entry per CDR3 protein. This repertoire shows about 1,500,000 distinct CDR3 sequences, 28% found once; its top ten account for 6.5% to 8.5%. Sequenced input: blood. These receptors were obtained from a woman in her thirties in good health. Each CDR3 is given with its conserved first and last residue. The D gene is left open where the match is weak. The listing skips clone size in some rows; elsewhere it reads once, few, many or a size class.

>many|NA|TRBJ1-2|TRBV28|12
CASSLPPYGYTF
TGTGCCAGCAGTTTACCGCCCTATGGCTACACCTTC
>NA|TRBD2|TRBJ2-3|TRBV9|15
CASSVRGGLTDTQYF
TGTGCCAGCAGCGTCCGGGGGGGCCTGACAGATACGCAGTATTTT
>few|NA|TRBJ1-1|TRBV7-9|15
CASSLKPTGLTEAFF
TGTGCCAGCAGCCTCAAACCGACAGGCCTCACTGAAGCTTTCTTT
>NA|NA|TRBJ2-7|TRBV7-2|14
CASSLGLAVHEQYF
TGTGCCAGCAGCTTAGGTCTAGCCGTCCACGAGCAGTACTTC
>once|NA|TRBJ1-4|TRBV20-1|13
CSATGGDEEKLFF
TGCAGTGCTACCGGGGGGGATGAAGAAAAACTGTTTTTT
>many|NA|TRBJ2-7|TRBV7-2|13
CASSLGRSREQYF
TGTGCCAGCAGCTTAGGTCGTAGCCGCGAGCAGTACTTC
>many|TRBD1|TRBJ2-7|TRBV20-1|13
CSALPGTENEQYF
TGCAGTGCCCTACCCGGGACAGAGAACGAGCAGTACTTC
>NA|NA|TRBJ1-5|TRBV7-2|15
CASSLDSSWGQPQHF
TGTGCCAGCAGCTTAGACAGCTCCTGGGGGCAGCCCCAGCATTTT
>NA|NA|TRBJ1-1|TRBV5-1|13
CASSLDEGTEAFF
TGCGCCAGCAGCTTAGACGAGGGCACTGAAGCTTTCTTT
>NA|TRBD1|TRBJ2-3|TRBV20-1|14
CSAVRDRGTDTQYF
TGCAGTGCCGTGAGGGACAGGGGCACAGATACGCAGTATTTT
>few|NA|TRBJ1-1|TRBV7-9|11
CASSFSGEAFF
TGTGCCAGCAGCTTTTCAGGGGAAGCTTTCTTT
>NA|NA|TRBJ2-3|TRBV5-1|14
CASSFFSSTDTQYF
TGCGCCAGCAGCTTTTTTAGCAGCACAGATACGCAGTATTTT
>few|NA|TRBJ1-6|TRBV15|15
CATSRDSRRDSPLHF
TGTGCCACCAGCAGAGATAGCCGGAGGGATTCACCCCTCCACTTT
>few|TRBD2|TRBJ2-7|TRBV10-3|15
CAISESLAGVPEQYF
TGTGCCATCAGTGAGTCGCTAGCGGGAGTCCCCGAGCAGTACTTC
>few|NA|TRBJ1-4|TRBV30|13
CASSDGGSEKLFF
TGTGCCTCTTCAGACGGGGGAAGTGAAAAACTGTTTTTT
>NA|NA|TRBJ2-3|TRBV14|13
CASSPDLLRTQYF
TGTGCCAGCAGCCCGGACTTGCTCCGTACGCAGTATTTT
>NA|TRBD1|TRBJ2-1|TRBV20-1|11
CSAHDRDEQFF
TGCAGTGCTCACGACAGGGATGAGCAGTTCTTC
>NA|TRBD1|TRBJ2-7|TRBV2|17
CASSRAGGQGSYNEQYF
TGTGCCAGCTCCCGAGCAGGGGGACAGGGCTCCTACAATGAGCAGTACTTC